This entry is about one T cell receptor beta chain. The sample originates from a study of blood T cell repertoires in COVID-19. Study information: Material from acute and convalescent COVID-19 was sourced from the United States, Italy and Spain. T cells, B-cell-depleted T cells, or PBMCs provided the cDNA or gDNA that served as material.

Authors' processing steps: The assay estimated nucleated cells by amplifying reference gene primers. The assay was immunoSEQ multiplex PCR, and TCRdb's table has in-frame clones only and misses some. V and J calls and clone size are given by that table; D and trimming were obtained from the DNA. The sample yields some 200,000 clones, about 80% seen once. The CDR3 sequence is 15 residues long. Per the germline V gene, CDR1 is MNHEY and CDR2 is SVGAGI. After removal of 6 bases from V and 1 base from J, the junction contained 7 bases not matched to a gene. This chain joins TRBV6-5 and TRBJ2-3, with 7 bases that match TRBD1. The TCR originated in a human donor with acute or convalescent COVID-19. The donor label of this sample is uncertain. The sample taken for sequencing was peripheral blood. The CDR3: CASRRDRSGTDTQYF. The CDR3 bases are TGTGCCAGCAGGAGGGACAGATCAGGCACAGATACGCAGTATTTT.